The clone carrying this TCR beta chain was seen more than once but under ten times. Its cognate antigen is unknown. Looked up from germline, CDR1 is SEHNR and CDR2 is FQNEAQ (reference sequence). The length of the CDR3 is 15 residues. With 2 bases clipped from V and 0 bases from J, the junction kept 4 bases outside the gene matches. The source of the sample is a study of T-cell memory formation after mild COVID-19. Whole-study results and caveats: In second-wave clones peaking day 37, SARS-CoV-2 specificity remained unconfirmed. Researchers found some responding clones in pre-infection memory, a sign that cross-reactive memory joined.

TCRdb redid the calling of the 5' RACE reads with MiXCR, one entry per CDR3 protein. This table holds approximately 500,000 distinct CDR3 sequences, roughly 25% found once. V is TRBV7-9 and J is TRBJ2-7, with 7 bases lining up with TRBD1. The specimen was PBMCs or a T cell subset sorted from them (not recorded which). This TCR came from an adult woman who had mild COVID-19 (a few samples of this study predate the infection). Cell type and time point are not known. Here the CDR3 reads CASSLPGGSSYEQYF. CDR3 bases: TGTGCCAGCAGCTTACCAGGGGGTAGCTCCTACGAGCAGTACTTC.